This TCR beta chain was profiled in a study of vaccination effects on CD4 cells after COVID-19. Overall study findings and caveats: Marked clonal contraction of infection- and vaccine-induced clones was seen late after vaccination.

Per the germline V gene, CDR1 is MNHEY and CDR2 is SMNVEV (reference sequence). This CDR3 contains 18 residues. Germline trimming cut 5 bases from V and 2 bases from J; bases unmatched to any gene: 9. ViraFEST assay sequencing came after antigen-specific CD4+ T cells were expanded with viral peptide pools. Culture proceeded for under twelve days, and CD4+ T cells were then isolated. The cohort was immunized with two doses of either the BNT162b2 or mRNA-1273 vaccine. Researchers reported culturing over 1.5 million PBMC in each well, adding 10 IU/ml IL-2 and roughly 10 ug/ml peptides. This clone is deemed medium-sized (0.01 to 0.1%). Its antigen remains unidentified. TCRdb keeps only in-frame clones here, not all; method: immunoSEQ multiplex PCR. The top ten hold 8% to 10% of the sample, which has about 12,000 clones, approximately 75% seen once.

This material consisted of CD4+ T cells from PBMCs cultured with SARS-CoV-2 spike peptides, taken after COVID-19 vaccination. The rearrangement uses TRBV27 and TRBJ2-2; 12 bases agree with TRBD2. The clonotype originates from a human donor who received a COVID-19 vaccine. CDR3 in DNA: TGTGCCAGCAGTCTCCAACTAGCGGGGGGACTTAACACCGGGGAGCTGTTTTTT. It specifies CASSLQLAGGLNTGELFF.